The following is a T cell receptor beta chain sequence with its context. Its cognate antigen is unknown. The CDR3 is 15 residues long. Germline values: CDR1 MNHEY, CDR2 SMNVEV (reference sequence). J lost 4 bases, V lost 4 bases, and 3 bases had no gene match. This record comes from a study of cytomegalovirus exposure and HLA in healthy donors. Study findings and constraints: A later analysis found TCR association rates differed by HLA locus, highest for DRB1 and lowest for HLA-C.

13 Jbeta primers and 60 Vbeta primers were used for the PCR. Measured with immunoSEQ multiplex PCR; TCRdb has only the in-frame clones, and not every one. This table has approximately 170,000 clones, around 74% appearing once. The clonotype comes from a female donor in good health and CMV-seronegative. Sequencing input: PBMCs. The V call is TRBV27, the J call TRBJ1-4; TRBD1 matches at 10 bases. CDR3 in amino acids: CASSYRTGGNEKLFF. CDR3 DNA: TGTGCCAGCAGTTATCGGACAGGGGGTAATGAAAAACTGTTTTTT.